This record concerns one T cell receptor beta chain sequence. This sample is drawn from a study of T cells in tuberculosis. Looked up from germline, CDR1 is MNHEY and CDR2 is SVGAGI. The V gene lost 5 bases and the J gene lost 8 bases, with 15 bases spanning the gap. The CDR3 contains 13 residues. Method: immunoSEQ multiplex PCR; TCRdb's copy keeps in-frame clones and lacks some. This sample has 37,000 or so clones; roughly 93% occur once, and the top ten carry over 10%. The chain carries TRBV6-5 and TRBJ1-2; tentatively, D is TRBD1 (6 bases). Sequencing was done on a sample of PBMCs. The TCR was taken from a donor between 10 and 29 years old with latent tuberculosis or without tuberculosis infection. Some clones in this sample may be carry-over from other donors' samples. In DNA, the CDR3 is TGTGCCAGCAGTAGGACAGTCAGGTGGGGCTACACCTTC. This gives the protein CASSRTVRWGYTF.